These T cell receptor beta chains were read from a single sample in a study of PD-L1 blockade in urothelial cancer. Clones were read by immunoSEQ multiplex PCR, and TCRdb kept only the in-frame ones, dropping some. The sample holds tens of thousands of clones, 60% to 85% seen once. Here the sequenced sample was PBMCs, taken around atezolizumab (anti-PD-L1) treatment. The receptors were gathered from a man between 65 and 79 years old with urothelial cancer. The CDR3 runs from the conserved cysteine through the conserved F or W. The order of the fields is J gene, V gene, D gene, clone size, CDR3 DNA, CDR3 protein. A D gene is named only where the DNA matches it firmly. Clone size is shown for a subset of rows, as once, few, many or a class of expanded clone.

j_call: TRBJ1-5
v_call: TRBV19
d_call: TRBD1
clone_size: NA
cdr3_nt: TGTGCCAGTAGGGTTGACAGGGAGAGGGATCAGCCCCAGCATTTT
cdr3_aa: CASRVDRERDQPQHF

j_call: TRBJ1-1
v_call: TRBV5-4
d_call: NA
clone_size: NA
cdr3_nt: TGTGCCAGCAGCAACCGGGAAAGGGAGAACACTGAAGCTTTCTTT
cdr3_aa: CASSNRERENTEAFF

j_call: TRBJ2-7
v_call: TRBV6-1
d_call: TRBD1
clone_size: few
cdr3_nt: TGTGCCAGCAGACCGACAGGGCTCTACGAGCAGTACTTC
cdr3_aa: CASRPTGLYEQYF

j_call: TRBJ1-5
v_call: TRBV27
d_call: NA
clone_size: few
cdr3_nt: TGTGCCAGCAGTTTAACGGTTAATCAGCCCCAGCATTTT
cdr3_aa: CASSLTVNQPQHF

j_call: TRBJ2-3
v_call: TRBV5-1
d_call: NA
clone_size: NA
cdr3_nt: TGCGCCAGCAGCCCAGACAGGAACACAGATACGCAGTATTTT
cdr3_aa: CASSPDRNTDTQYF

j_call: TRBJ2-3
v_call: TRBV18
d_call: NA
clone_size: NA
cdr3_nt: TGTGCCAGCTCCCAGCGCTGGGAGGACAGGACAGATACGCAGTATTTT
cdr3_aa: CASSQRWEDRTDTQYF

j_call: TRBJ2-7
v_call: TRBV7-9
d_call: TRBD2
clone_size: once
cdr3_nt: TGTGCCAGCAGTTTATACCCAGCAAGGCAACCAGATTGGGAGGGGTACTTC
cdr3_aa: CASSLYPARQPDWEGYF

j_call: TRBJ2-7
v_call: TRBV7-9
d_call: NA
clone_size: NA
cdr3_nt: TGTGCCAGCAGCCCGACAGTAGGCGAGCAGTACTTC
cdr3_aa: CASSPTVGEQYF

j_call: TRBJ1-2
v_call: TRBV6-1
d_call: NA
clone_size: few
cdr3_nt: TGTGCCAGCAGTGCGGGGGGGTTCCCCTATGGCTACACCTTC
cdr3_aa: CASSAGGFPYGYTF

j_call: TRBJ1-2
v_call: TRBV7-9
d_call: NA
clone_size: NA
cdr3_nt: TGTGCCAGCAGCTTAGCTTTACCGGGGTCATATGGCTACACCTTC
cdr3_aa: CASSLALPGSYGYTF

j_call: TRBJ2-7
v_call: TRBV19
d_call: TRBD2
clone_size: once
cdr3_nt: TGTGCCAGTAGTATAGGGACTAGCGGGTCCTTCGGATACGAGCAGTACTTC
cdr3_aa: CASSIGTSGSFGYEQYF

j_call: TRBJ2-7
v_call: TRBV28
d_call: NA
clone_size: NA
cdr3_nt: TGTGCCAGCAGTCCACCACAGGGCCGGGACGAGCAGTACTTC
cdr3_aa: CASSPPQGRDEQYF

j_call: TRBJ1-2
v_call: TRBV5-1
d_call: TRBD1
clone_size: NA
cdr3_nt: TGCGCCAGCAGACCTGGGACAGCTTATGGCTACACCTTC
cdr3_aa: CASRPGTAYGYTF

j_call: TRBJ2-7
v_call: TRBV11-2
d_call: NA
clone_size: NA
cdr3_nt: TGTGCCAGCAGCTTAGACAGGCGAACCTACGAGCAGTACTTC
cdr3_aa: CASSLDRRTYEQYF

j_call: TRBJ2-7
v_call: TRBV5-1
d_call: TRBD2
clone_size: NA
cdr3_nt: TGCGCCAGCAGCCCTAGCGGGATGGGCTACGAGCAGTACTTC
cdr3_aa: CASSPSGMGYEQYF

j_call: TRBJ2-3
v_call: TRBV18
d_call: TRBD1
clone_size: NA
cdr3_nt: TGTGCCAGCTCACCCGGGACAGGGGCTACAGATACGCAGTATTTT
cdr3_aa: CASSPGTGATDTQYF

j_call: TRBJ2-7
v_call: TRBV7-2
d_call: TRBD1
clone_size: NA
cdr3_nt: TGTGCCAGCAGCTTGGGACAGGGGAGATCCTACGAGCAGTACTTC
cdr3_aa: CASSLGQGRSYEQYF

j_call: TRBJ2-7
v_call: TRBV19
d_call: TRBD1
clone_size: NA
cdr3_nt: TGTGCCAGTAGTACGAGACAGGGGGAGCAGTACTTC
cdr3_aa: CASSTRQGEQYF